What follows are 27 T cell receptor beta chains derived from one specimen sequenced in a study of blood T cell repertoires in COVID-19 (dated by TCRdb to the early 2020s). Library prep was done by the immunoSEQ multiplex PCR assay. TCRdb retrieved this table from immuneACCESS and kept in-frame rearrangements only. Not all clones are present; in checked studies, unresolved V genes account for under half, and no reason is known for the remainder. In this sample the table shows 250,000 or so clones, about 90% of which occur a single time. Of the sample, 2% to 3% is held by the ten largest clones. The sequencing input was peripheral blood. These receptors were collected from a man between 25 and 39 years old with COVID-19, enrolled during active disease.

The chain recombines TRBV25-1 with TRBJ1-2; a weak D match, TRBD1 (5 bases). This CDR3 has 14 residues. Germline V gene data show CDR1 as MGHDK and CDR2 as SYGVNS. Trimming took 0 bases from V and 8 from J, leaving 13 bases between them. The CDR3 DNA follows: TGTGCCAGCAGTGAATACGCCGGGGCGGGAGGCTACACCTTC. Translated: CASSEYAGAGGYTF.

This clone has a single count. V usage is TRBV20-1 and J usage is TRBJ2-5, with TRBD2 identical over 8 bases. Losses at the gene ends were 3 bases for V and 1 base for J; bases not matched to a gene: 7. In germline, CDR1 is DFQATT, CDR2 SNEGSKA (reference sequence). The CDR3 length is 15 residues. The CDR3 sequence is CSASYAGGVQETQYF. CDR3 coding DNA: TGCAGTGCTAGTTATGCCGGGGGGGTCCAAGAGACCCAGTACTTC.

This CDR3 reads CASSPDLNTEAFF. Here the CDR3 DNA reads TGTGCCAGCTCACCCGACTTGAACACTGAAGCTTTCTTT. The rearrangement links TRBV18 to TRBJ1-1; D gene unclear. V was trimmed by 3 bases and J by 0 bases, leaving 5 bases between them. Germline V gives CDR1 KGHSH, CDR2 LQKENI. The CDR3 loop spans 13 amino acids.

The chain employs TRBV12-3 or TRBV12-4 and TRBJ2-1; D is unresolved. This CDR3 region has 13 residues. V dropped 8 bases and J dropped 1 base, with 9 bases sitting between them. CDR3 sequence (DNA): TGTGCCAGCCACTTTCGGTCCTACAATGAGCAGTTCTTC. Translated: CASHFRSYNEQFF.

The CDR3 loop is CASSVLTGGWNEQFF. The CDR3, as DNA: TGTGCCAGCAGCGTCCTTACCGGGGGATGGAATGAGCAGTTCTTC. The rearrangement links TRBV9 to TRBJ2-1; possible D gene TRBD2, 6 bases. Trimming left V 2 bases short and J 7 bases short, with 16 bases between. The germline V gene encodes CDR1 SGDLS and CDR2 YYNGEE. CDR3 length: 15 amino acids.

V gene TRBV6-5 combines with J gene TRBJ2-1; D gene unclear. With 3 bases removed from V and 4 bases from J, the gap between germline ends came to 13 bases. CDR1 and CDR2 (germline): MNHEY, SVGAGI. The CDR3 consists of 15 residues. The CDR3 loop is CASSYTAGSYNEQFF. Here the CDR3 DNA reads TGTGCCAGCAGTTATACTGCCGGGTCATACAATGAGCAGTTCTTC.

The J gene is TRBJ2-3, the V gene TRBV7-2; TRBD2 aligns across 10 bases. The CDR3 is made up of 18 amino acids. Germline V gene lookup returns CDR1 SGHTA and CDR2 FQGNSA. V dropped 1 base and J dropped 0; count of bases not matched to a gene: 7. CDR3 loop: CASSLVAASGGSTDTQYF. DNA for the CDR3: TGTGCCAGCAGCTTAGTGGCGGCTAGCGGGGGAAGCACAGATACGCAGTATTTT. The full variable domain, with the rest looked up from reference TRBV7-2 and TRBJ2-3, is GAGVSQSPSNKVTEKGKDVELRCDPISGHTALYWYRQSLGQGLEFLIYFQGNSAPDKSGLPSDRFSAERTGGSVSTLTIQRTQQEDSAVYLCASSLVAASGGSTDTQYFGPGTRLTVL.

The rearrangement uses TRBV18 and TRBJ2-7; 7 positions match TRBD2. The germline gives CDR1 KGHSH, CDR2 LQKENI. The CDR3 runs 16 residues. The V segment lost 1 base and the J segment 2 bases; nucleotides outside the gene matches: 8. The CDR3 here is CASSPREGVGTYEQYF. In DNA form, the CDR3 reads TGTGCCAGCTCACCACGGGAGGGTGTAGGGACCTACGAGCAGTACTTC.

The CDR3 reads CASSPEGYEQYF. The CDR3 DNA follows: TGTGCCAGTAGCCCCGAGGGCTACGAGCAGTACTTC. The rearrangement links TRBV19 to TRBJ2-7, with TRBD2 as a possible D gene (5 bases). The CDR3 has 12 residues. V lost 6 bases and J lost 3, with 9 bases in between. Germline CDR1 and CDR2: LNHDA and SQIVND (reference sequence).

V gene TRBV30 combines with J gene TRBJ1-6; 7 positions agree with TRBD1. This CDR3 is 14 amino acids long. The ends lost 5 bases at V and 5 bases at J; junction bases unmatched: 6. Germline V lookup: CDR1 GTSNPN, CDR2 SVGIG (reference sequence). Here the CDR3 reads CAWGLGQNNSPLHF. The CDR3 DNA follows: TGTGCCTGGGGACTGGGACAGAATAATTCACCCCTCCACTTT.

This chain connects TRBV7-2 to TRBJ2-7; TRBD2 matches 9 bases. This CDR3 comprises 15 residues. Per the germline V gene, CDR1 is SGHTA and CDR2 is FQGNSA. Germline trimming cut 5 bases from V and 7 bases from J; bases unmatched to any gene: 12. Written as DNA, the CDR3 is TGTGCCAGCAGCCCAGAGATAGCGGGAGATGGTGAGCAGTACTTC. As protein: CASSPEIAGDGEQYF.

This chain's CDR3 is CASSPQGQGGDTQYF. CDR3 sequence (DNA): TGTGCCAGCTCACCTCAAGGGCAGGGGGGAGATACGCAGTATTTT. The rearrangement links TRBV18 to TRBJ2-3; TRBD1 might be the D (7 bases). V lost 3 bases, J lost 5 bases, and 15 bases lay in between. Germline V gene sequence: CDR1 KGHSH, CDR2 LQKENI. This CDR3 region has 15 residues.

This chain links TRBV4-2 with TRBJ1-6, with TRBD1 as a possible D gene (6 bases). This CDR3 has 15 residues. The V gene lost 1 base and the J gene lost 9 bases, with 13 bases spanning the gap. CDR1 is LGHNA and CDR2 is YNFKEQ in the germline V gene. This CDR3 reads CASSQGQGMASPLHF. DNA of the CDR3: TGTGCCAGCAGCCAAGGGCAGGGGATGGCTTCACCCCTCCACTTT.

The CDR3 is CASSPSGQYEQFF. The CDR3, as DNA: TGTGCCAGCTCACCCTCGGGACAATATGAGCAGTTCTTC. V is TRBV18 and J is TRBJ2-1; possible D gene TRBD1, 6 bases. CDR3 size: 13 residues. The germline gives CDR1 KGHSH, CDR2 LQKENI. V was pared by 3 bases and J by 8 bases, with 11 bases between.

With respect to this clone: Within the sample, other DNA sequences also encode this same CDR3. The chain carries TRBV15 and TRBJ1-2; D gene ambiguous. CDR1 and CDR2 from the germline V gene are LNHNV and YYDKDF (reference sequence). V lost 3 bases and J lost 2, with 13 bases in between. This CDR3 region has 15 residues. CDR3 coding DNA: TGTGCCACCAGCAGGGGTACCGGCGGGAACTATGGCTACACCTTC. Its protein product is CATSRGTGGNYGYTF.

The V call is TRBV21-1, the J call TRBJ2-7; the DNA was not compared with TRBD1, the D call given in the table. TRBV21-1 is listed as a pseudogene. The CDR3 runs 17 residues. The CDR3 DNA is TGTGCCAGCAGCAAATTGGCGCGGACAGGGGACTCCTACGAGCAGTACTTC. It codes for CASSKLARTGDSYEQYF.

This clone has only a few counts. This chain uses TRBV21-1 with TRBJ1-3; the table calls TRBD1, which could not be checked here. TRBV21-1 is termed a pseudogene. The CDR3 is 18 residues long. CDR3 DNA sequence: TGTGCCAGCAGCAAAAAGAACAGGGGGCGCTCTGGTGGAAACACCATATATTTT. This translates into CASSKKNRGRSGGNTIYF.

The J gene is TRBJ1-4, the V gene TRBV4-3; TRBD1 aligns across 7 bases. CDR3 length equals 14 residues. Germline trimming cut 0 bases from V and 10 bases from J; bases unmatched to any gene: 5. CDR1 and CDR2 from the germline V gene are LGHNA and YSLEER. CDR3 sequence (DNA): TGCGCCAGCAGCCAAGATCGTCAGGGGGGAAAACTGTTTTTT. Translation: CASSQDRQGGKLFF.

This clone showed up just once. The CDR3 sequence is CASSGLAGGPVGGNEQFF. DNA for the CDR3: TGTGCCAGCAGCGGGCTAGCGGGAGGCCCAGTGGGGGGAAATGAGCAGTTCTTC. This chain connects TRBV9 to TRBJ2-1; 11 positions match TRBD2. Per the germline V gene, CDR1 is SGDLS and CDR2 is YYNGEE. The junction had 15 bases not matched to a gene; V was cut back by 3 bases and J by 7 bases. This CDR3 has 18 amino acids.

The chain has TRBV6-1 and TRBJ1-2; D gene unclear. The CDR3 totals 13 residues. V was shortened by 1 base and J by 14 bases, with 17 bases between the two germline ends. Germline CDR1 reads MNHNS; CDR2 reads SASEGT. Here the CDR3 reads CASSEGGKNLKTF. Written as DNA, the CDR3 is TGTGCCAGCAGTGAAGGAGGAAAAAACCTCAAGACCTTC.

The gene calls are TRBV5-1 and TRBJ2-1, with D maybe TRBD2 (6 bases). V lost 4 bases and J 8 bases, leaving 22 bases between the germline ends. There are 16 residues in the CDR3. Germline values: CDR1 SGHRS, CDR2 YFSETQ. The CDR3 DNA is TGCGCCAGCAGCCTTAACGGGGGAGTGCAAGGGGATGAGCAGTTCTTC. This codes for CASSLNGGVQGDEQFF.

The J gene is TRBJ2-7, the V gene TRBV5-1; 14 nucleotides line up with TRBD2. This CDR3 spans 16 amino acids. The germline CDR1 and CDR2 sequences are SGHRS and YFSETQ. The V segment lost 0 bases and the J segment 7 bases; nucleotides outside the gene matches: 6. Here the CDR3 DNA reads TGCGCCAGCAGCTTGGGTAGACTAGCGGGGGGGCAAGAGCAGTACTTC. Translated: CASSLGRLAGGQEQYF. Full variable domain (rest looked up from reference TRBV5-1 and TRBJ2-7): KAGVTQTPRYLIKTRGQQVTLSCSPISGHRSVSWYQQTPGQGLQFLFEYFSETQRNKGNFPGRFSGRQFSNSRSEMNVSTLELGDSALYLCASSLGRLAGGQEQYFGPGTRLTVT.

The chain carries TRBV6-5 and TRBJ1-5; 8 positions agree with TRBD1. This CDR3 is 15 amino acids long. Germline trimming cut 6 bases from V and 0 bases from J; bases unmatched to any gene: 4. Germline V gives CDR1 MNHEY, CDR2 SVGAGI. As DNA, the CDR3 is TGTGCCAGCAGATGGGACAGGAATAGCAATCAGCCCCAGCATTTT. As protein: CASRWDRNSNQPQHF.

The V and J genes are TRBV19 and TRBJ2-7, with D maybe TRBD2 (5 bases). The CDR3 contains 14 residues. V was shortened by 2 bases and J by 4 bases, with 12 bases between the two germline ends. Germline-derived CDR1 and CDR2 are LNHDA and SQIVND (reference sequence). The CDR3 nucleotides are TGTGCCAGTAGTATACTTTTGGGCGGGTACGAGCAGTACTTC. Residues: CASSILLGGYEQYF.

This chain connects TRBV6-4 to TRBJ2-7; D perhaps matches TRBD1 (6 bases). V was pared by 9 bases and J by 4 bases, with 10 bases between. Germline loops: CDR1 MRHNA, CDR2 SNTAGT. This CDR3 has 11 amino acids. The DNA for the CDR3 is TGTGCCAGTAAGACAGGTTACGAGCAGTACTTC. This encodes CASKTGYEQYF.

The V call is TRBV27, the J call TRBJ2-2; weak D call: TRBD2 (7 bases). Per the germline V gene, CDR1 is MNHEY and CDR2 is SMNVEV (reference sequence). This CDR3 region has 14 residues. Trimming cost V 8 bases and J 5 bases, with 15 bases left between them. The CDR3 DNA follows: TGTGCCAGCCGGACGCGGGGGCGGACCGGGGAGCTGTTTTTT. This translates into CASRTRGRTGELFF.

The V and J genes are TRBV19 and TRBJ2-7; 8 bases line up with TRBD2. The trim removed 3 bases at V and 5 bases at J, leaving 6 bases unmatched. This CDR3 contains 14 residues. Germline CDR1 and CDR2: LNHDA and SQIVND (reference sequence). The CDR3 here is CASSILAGGHEQYF. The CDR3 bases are TGTGCCAGTAGTATTCTGGCGGGGGGCCACGAGCAGTACTTC.